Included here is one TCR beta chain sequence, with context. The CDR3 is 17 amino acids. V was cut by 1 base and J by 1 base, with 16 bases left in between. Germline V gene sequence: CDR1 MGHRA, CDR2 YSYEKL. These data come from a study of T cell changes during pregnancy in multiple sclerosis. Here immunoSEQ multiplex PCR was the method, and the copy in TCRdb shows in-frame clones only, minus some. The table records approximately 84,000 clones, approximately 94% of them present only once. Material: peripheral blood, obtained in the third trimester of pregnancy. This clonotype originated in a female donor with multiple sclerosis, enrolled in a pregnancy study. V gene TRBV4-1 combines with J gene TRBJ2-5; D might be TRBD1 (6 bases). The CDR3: CASSQASSLGAQETQYF. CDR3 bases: TGCGCCAGCAGCCAAGCCTCCTCCCTGGGGGCCCAAGAGACCCAGTACTTC.